This passage covers 8 T cell receptor beta chains from one sample sequenced in a study of T cell changes during pregnancy in multiple sclerosis. The data were produced by immunoSEQ multiplex PCR, yet TCRdb's version contains in-frame clones alone and is incomplete. The data hold around 130,000 clones, with 96% observed a single time. The sample in question was peripheral blood, obtained after pregnancy. The receptors shown here come from a female donor with multiple sclerosis, enrolled in a pregnancy study.

The chain is built from TRBV6-1 and TRBJ2-6; a possible D gene is TRBD1 (5 bases). The CDR3 sequence is 16 residues long. The V gene lost 4 bases and the J gene lost 0 bases, with 10 bases spanning the gap. Germline V gene lookup returns CDR1 MNHNS and CDR2 SASEGT. CDR3 amino acids: CASSAPRGSGANVLTF. The DNA for the CDR3 is TGTGCCAGCAGTGCGCCTAGGGGCTCTGGGGCCAACGTCCTGACTTTC.

The chain is built from TRBV4-2 and TRBJ1-5; D is unresolved. CDR3 length equals 16 residues. CDR1 is LGHNA and CDR2 is YNFKEQ in the germline V gene. The ends were cut back, 0 bases at V and 4 bases at J, with 13 bases in the middle. The CDR3 nucleotides are TGTGCCAGCAGCCAAGATTTCGGGGTCGGGAATCAGCCCCAGCATTTT. Protein: CASSQDFGVGNQPQHF.

The rearrangement joins TRBV30 to TRBJ2-7, with 8 bases identical to TRBD1. CDR1 is GTSNPN and CDR2 is SVGIG in the germline V gene (reference sequence). The V gene end was trimmed by 5 bases and the J gene end by 2 bases; junction bases not matched to a gene: 2. The CDR3 length is 12 residues. CDR3 coding DNA: TGTGCCTGGCAACAGGGGGCCTACGAGCAGTACTTC. Translating it yields CAWQQGAYEQYF.

The chain carries TRBV28 and TRBJ1-2; D call uncertain. The CDR3 extends over 13 amino acids. Per the germline V gene, CDR1 is MDHEN and CDR2 is SYDVKM. Deletions cut 3 bases from V and 4 bases from J, with 9 bases between. The chain's CDR3 is CASSFAGLYGYTF. The CDR3 DNA reads TGTGCCAGCAGTTTTGCAGGCCTCTATGGCTACACCTTC.

J is TRBJ2-5 and V is TRBV4-1; 14 bases fit TRBD2. The ends lost 2 bases at V and 3 bases at J; junction bases unmatched: 2. The CDR3 extends over 16 amino acids. Germline V CDR1 and CDR2: MGHRA, YSYEKL. Here the CDR3 DNA reads TGCGCCAGCAGCCAATCGGGACTAGCGGGAGAAGAGACCCAGTACTTC. It yields the protein CASSQSGLAGEETQYF.

J is TRBJ1-1 and V is TRBV20-1; D ambiguous. V shed 1 base and J shed 7 bases, with 7 bases lying between them. The CDR3 sequence is 11 residues long. The germline V gene has CDR1 DFQATT and CDR2 SNEGSKA (reference sequence). The CDR3: CSARVSVEAFF. The CDR3 bases are TGCAGTGCTAGAGTGTCAGTTGAAGCTTTCTTT.

CDR3 in DNA: TGTGCCAGCAGGCCGGCCCCGGGTCCCAGCACTGAAGCTTTCTTT. Translation: CASRPAPGPSTEAFF. The J gene is TRBJ1-1, the V gene TRBV27; D ambiguous. From germline, CDR1 is MNHEY and CDR2 SMNVEV (reference sequence). The CDR3 covers 15 residues. The V end was cut by 6 bases, the J end by 4 bases, with 18 bases between.

This clone was seen once. This chain connects TRBV5-6 to TRBJ2-7; D is perhaps TRBD2 (6 bases). Looked up from germline, CDR1 is SGHDT and CDR2 is YYEEEE. Trimming shortened V by 10 bases and J by 6 bases, and 17 bases separated the two germline ends. The CDR3 extends over 12 amino acids. The CDR3 reads CASGVGSREQYF. CDR3 coding DNA: TGTGCCTCGGGGGTCGGGAGTCGCGAGCAGTACTTC. The full variable domain, rest sourced from reference TRBV5-6 and TRBJ2-7, is DAGVTQSPTHLIKTRGQQVTLRCSPKSGHDTVSWYQQALGQGPQFIFQYYEEEERQRGNFPDRFSGHQFPNYSSELNVNALLLGDSALYLCASGVGSREQYFGPGTRLTVT.